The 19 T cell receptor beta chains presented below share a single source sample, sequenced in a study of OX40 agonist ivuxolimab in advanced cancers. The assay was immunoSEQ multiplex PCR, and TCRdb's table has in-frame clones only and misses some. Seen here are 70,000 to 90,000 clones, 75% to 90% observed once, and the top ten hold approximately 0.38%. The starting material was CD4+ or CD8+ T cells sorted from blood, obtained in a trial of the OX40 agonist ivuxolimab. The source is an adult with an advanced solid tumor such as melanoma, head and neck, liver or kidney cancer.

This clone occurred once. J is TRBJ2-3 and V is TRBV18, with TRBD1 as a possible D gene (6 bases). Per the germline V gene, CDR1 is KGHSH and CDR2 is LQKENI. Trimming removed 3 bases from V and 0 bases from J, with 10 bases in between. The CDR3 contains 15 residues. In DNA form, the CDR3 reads TGTGCCAGCTCACCGGGACAATTAAGCACAGATACGCAGTATTTT. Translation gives CASSPGQLSTDTQYF.

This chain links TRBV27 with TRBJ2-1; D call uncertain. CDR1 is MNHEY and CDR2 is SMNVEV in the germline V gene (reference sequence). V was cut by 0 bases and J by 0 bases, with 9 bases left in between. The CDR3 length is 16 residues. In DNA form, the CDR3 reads TGTGCCAGCAGTTTATCGGAGTCGAGCTCCTACAATGAGCAGTTCTTC. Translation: CASSLSESSSYNEQFF.

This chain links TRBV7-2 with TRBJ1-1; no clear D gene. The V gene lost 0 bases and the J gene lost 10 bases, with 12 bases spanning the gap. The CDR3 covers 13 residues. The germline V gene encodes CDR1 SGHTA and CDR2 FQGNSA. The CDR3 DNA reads TGTGCCAGCAGCTTAGCGGTAGACCTTAGAGCTTTCTTT. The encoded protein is CASSLAVDLRAFF.

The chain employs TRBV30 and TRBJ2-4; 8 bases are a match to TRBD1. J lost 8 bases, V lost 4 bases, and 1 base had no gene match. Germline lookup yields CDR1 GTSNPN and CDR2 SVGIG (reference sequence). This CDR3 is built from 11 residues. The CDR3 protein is CAWKTGDIQYF. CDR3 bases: TGTGCCTGGAAGACAGGGGACATTCAGTACTTC.

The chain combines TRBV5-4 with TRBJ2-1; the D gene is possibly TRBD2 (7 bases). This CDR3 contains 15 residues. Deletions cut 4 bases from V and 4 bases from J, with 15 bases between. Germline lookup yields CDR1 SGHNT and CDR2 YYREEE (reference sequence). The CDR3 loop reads CASSLGGLSYNEQFF. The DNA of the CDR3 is TGTGCCAGCAGCCTCGGGGGGCTTTCGTACAATGAGCAGTTCTTC.

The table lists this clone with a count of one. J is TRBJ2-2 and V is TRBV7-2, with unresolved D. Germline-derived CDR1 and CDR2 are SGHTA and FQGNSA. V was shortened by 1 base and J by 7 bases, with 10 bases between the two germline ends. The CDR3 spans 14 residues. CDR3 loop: CASSLEWSGGELFF. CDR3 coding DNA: TGTGCCAGCAGCTTAGAGTGGTCAGGCGGGGAGCTGTTTTTT.

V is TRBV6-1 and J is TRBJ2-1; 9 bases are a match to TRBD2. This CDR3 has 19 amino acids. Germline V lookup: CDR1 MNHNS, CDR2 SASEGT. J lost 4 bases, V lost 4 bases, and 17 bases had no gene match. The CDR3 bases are TGTGCCAGCAGTGCCCACCTATCCTTAGCGGGGGTAGATTACAATGAGCAGTTCTTC. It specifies CASSAHLSLAGVDYNEQFF.

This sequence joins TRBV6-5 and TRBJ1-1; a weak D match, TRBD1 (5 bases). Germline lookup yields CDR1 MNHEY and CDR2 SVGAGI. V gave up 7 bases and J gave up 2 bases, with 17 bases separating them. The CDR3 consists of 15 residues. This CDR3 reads CASTPRGAPNTEAFF. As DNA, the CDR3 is TGTGCCAGCACACCCCGCGGGGCCCCCAACACTGAAGCTTTCTTT.

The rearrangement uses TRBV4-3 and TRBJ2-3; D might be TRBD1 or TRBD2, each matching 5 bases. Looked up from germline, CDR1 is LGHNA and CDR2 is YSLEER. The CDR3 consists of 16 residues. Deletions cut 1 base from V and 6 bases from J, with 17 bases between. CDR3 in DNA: TGCGCCAGCAGCCAAGGGCGGGCAGGGACCAGCGATACGCAGTATTTT. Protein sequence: CASSQGRAGTSDTQYF.

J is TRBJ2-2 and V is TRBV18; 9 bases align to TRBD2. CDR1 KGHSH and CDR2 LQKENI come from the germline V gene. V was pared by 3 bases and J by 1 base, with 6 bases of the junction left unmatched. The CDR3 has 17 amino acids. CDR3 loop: CASSPTGLAMNTGELFF. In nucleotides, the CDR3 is TGTGCCAGCTCACCGACGGGACTAGCCATGAACACCGGGGAGCTGTTTTTT.

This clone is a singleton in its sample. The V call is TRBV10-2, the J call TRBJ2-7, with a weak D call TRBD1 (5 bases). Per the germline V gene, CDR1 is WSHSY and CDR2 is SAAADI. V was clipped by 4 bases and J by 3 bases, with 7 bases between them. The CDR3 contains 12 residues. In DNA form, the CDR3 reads TGCGCCAGCAGTGGACAGAACTACGAGCAGTACTTC. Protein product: CASSGQNYEQYF.

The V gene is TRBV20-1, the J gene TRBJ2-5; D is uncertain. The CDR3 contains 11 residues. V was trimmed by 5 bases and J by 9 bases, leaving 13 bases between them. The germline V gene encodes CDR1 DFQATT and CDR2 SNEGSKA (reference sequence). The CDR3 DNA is TGCAGTGCTTACGAACGCGGTCCCCAGTACTTC. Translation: CSAYERGPQYF.

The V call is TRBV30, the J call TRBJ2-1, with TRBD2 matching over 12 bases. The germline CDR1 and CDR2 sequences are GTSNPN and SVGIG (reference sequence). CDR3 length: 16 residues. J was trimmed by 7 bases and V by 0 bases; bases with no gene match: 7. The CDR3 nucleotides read TGTGCCTGGAGTGTAGGTTGGACTAGCGGGGCTAATGAGCAGTTCTTC. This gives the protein CAWSVGWTSGANEQFF.

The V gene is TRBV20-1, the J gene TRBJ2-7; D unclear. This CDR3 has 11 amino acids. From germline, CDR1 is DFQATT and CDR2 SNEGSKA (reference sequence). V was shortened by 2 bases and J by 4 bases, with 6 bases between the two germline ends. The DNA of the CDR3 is TGCAGTGCTAGATTCCTTTACGAGCAGTACTTC. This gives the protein CSARFLYEQYF.

The CDR3 coding sequence is TGCGCCAGCAAGTCTGGCGGGAGTGGTTACGAGCAGTACTTC. This translates into CASKSGGSGYEQYF. The chain recombines TRBV5-1 with TRBJ2-7, with 7 bases matching TRBD2. V lost 6 bases and J lost 4; bases outside the gene matches: 10. The CDR3 spans 14 residues. Germline CDR1 SGHRS, CDR2 YFSETQ. Based on the CDR3 plus reference TRBV5-1 and TRBJ2-7, the full variable domain is KAGVTQTPRYLIKTRGQQVTLSCSPISGHRSVSWYQQTPGQGLQFLFEYFSETQRNKGNFPGRFSGRQFSNSRSEMNVSTLELGDSALYLCASKSGGSGYEQYFGPGTRLTVT.

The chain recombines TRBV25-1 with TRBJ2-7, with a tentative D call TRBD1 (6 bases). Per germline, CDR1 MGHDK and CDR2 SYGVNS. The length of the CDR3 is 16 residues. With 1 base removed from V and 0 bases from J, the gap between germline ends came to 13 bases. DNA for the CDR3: TGTGCCAGCAGTGAATTCGGACAGAGAAGCTCCTACGAGCAGTACTTC. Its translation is CASSEFGQRSSYEQYF.

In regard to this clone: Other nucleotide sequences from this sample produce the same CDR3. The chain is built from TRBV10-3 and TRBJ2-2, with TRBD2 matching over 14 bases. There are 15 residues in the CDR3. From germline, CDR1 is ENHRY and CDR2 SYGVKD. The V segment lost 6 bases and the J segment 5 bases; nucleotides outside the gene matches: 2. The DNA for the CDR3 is TGTGCCATCAGAGGACTAGCGGGGGGTACCGGGGAGCTGTTTTTT. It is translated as CAIRGLAGGTGELFF.

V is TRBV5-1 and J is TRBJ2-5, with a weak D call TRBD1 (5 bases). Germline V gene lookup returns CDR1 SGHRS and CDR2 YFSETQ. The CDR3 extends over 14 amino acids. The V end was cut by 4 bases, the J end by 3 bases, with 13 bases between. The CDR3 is CASSPWGGEETQYF. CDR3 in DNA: TGCGCCAGCAGCCCCTGGGGCGGAGAAGAGACCCAGTACTTC.

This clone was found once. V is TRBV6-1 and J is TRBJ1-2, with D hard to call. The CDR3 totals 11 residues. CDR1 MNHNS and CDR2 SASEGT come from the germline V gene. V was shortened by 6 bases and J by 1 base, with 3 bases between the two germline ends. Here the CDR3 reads CASRDNYGYTF. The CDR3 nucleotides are TGTGCCAGCAGAGATAACTATGGCTACACCTTC.